This passage covers 28 T cell receptor beta chains from one sample sequenced in a study of blood T cells in healthy people across ages. The second PCR ran roughly 7 to 12 cycles with a sample-barcoded 5' primer and J-beta primers. MiXCR was run by TCRdb on the 5' RACE reads, yielding one entry per CDR3 protein. The sample has some 1.8 million distinct CDR3 sequences, 35% to 50% seen once. The sequenced sample was blood. The receptors were sampled from a human donor in good health.

V usage is TRBV6-5 and J usage is TRBJ1-2; TRBD1 agrees at 9 bases. Trimming cost V 5 bases and J 6 bases; bases outside gene matches: 7. The CDR3 is made up of 14 amino acids. Germline-derived CDR1 and CDR2 are MNHEY and SVGAGI. The CDR3: CASSPHRDRDGYTF. CDR3 coding DNA: TGTGCCAGCAGTCCACACCGGGACAGGGATGGCTACACCTTC.

This chain links TRBV29-1 with TRBJ2-1; the match to TRBD2 covers 11 bases. Per germline, CDR1 SQVTM and CDR2 ANQGSEA. The CDR3 covers 15 residues. Trimming at V came to 4 bases and at J to 1 base, leaving 3 bases not matched to a gene. In nucleotides, the CDR3 is TGCAGCGTTGTGGGACTAGCGGATTCCTACAATGAGCAGTTCTTC. Translation: CSVVGLADSYNEQFF.

The V call is TRBV5-5, the J call TRBJ2-5, with TRBD2 matching 7 bases. Germline trimming cut 5 bases from V and 1 base from J; bases unmatched to any gene: 5. CDR1 is SGHKS, CDR2 YYEKEE, per germline (reference sequence). The CDR3 consists of 14 residues. The chain's CDR3 is CASRGGQLQETQYF. The CDR3 DNA follows: TGTGCCAGCAGGGGAGGGCAGCTCCAAGAGACCCAGTACTTC.

The chain uses TRBV7-9 and TRBJ1-2, with D perhaps TRBD1 (5 bases). Per the germline V gene, CDR1 is SEHNR and CDR2 is FQNEAQ (reference sequence). This CDR3 has 13 residues. V dropped 7 bases and J dropped 8 bases, with 17 bases sitting between them. The CDR3 DNA sequence: TGTGCCAGCACCAACCCTGGGGCGGGAGGCTACACCTTC. Amino acids: CASTNPGAGGYTF.

This clonotype appeared a few times. The chain recombines TRBV7-2 with TRBJ2-7, with 8 bases that match TRBD1. The ends lost 5 bases at V and 3 bases at J; junction bases unmatched: 9. CDR3 length: 15 residues. Germline loops: CDR1 SGHTA, CDR2 FQGNSA. The CDR3 region has the DNA TGTGCCAGCAGCCCCGGATTCGGACAGGGCTACGAGCAGTACTTC. As protein: CASSPGFGQGYEQYF.

The chain carries TRBV27 and TRBJ1-1; no definite D call. This CDR3 is 14 amino acids long. Between the trimmed V and J ends, which lost 5 bases and 0 bases, there was a span of 10 bases. Per germline, CDR1 MNHEY and CDR2 SMNVEV (reference sequence). The CDR3 sequence: CASSRIPLNTEAFF. Here the CDR3 DNA reads TGTGCCAGCAGTCGGATCCCCTTGAACACTGAAGCTTTCTTT.

V usage is TRBV12-3 or TRBV12-4 and J usage is TRBJ2-7, with D maybe TRBD2 (5 bases). The V and J ends lost 2 bases and 1 base respectively, with 9 bases between them. This CDR3 is built from 14 residues. DNA for the CDR3: TGTGCCAGCAGTTTAAAAAGAGGGTCCTACGAGCAGTACTTC. Translation gives CASSLKRGSYEQYF.

The chain links TRBV3-1 to TRBJ1-1, with TRBD1 matching 8 bases. CDR1 is LGHDT and CDR2 is YNNKEL in the germline V gene (reference sequence). V dropped 5 bases and J dropped 3; count of bases not matched to a gene: 5. The CDR3 sequence is 14 residues long. The CDR3 reads CASSNRGVDTEAFF. The CDR3 nucleotides are TGTGCCAGCAGCAACAGGGGGGTCGACACTGAAGCTTTCTTT.

CDR3 bases: TGTGCCAGCAGCTCTGCCGGGGGGGTCCCCAATCAGCCCCAGCATTTT. Protein: CASSSAGGVPNQPQHF. The gene calls are TRBV7-8 and TRBJ1-5; a weak D match, TRBD1 (5 bases). CDR3 size: 16 residues. V shed 4 bases and J shed 3 bases, with 16 bases lying between them. The germline CDR1 and CDR2 sequences are SGHVS and FQNEAQ.

This rearrangement joins TRBV28 to TRBJ1-4; TRBD1 aligns across 12 bases. The V segment lost 10 bases and the J segment 8 bases; nucleotides outside the gene matches: 14. Per the germline V gene, CDR1 is MDHEN and CDR2 is SYDVKM. CDR3 length: 16 residues. CDR3 in amino acids: CATSGTGGEGYEKLFF. CDR3 nucleotide sequence: TGTGCCACCTCTGGGACAGGGGGCGAAGGTTACGAAAAACTGTTTTTT. Looking up the rest from reference TRBV28 and TRBJ1-4 gives the full variable domain: DVKVTQSSRYLVKRTGEKVFLECVQDMDHENMFWYRQDPGLGLRLIYFSYDVKMKEKGDIPEGYSVSREKKERFSLILESASTNQTSMYLCATSGTGGEGYEKLFFGSGTQLSVL.

This clonotype was found many times. The V gene is TRBV20-1, the J gene TRBJ2-7; 15 nucleotides agree with TRBD2. Unmatched junction bases numbered 15, after V lost 6 bases and J lost 6 bases. CDR1 is DFQATT and CDR2 is SNEGSKA in the germline V gene (reference sequence). The CDR3 has 17 amino acids. The CDR3 region has the DNA TGCAGTGCCAAGCCCGGGACTAGCGGGGGGCTGGCGAGCGAGCAGTACTTC. Its translation is CSAKPGTSGGLASEQYF.

This clonotype appeared a few times. The chain carries TRBV6-1 and TRBJ2-1; unclear D gene. This CDR3 has 14 amino acids. Trimming pared 4 bases from V and 2 bases from J, leaving 9 bases between. Germline V lookup: CDR1 MNHNS, CDR2 SASEGT. The CDR3 is CASSAAAAYNEQFF. The CDR3, as DNA: TGTGCCAGCAGTGCCGCCGCCGCCTACAATGAGCAGTTCTTC.

This clonotype was detected only a few times. The rearrangement uses TRBV7-6 and TRBJ2-1, with 8 bases matching TRBD1. Germline trimming cut 5 bases from V and 2 bases from J; bases unmatched to any gene: 5. This CDR3 comprises 15 residues. Germline V gene data show CDR1 as SGHVS and CDR2 as FNYEAQ. Here the CDR3 DNA reads TGTGCCAGCAGCAGCGTACAGGGGGCCTACAATGAGCAGTTCTTC. The encoded protein is CASSSVQGAYNEQFF.

The CDR3 protein is CASSYRAGYDNEQFF. The CDR3 nucleotides read TGTGCCAGCAGTTACCGAGCGGGGTACGACAATGAGCAGTTCTTC. The chain joins TRBV6-2 or TRBV6-3 to TRBJ2-1; 7 bases align to TRBD2. V lost 2 bases and J lost 5; bases outside the gene matches: 6. The CDR3 length is 15 residues. Germline V gene lookup returns CDR1 MNHEY and CDR2 SVGEGT.

This chain connects TRBV20-1 to TRBJ2-7; 7 bases are a match to TRBD1. Germline V gives CDR1 DFQATT, CDR2 SNEGSKA (reference sequence). The V gene end was trimmed by 1 base and the J gene end by 0 bases; junction bases not matched to a gene: 15. This CDR3 has 18 amino acids. The CDR3 DNA follows: TGCAGTGCTAGAGTTTACAGGGGTGGAAGTAAAAGCTCCTACGAGCAGTACTTC. Translated: CSARVYRGGSKSSYEQYF.

The chain joins TRBV20-1 to TRBJ2-5; D is possibly TRBD2 (5 bases). The CDR3 extends over 12 amino acids. Germline CDR1 is DFQATT and CDR2 is SNEGSKA (reference sequence). Trimming removed 3 bases from V and 9 bases from J, with 14 bases in between. CDR3 bases: TGCAGTGCTAGGCCCGCGGGTTATGCCCAGTACTTC. Amino acids: CSARPAGYAQYF.

This rearrangement joins TRBV12-5 to TRBJ1-2; 12 bases are shared with TRBD1. CDR3 length equals 13 residues. The V segment lost 6 bases and the J segment 13 bases; nucleotides outside the gene matches: 9. Germline CDR1 is LGHNT and CDR2 is FRNRAP. CDR3 amino acids: CASGPGTGGLITF. The CDR3 nucleotides read TGTGCTAGTGGACCTGGGACAGGGGGCCTCATCACCTTC.

This clonotype occurred a few times. The chain has TRBV7-2 and TRBJ2-4; 9 bases are shared with TRBD1. With the DNA end fitting TRBJ2-7 better, the J assignment may be wrong. Per the germline V gene, CDR1 is SGHTA and CDR2 is FQGNSA. This CDR3 spans 15 amino acids. The CDR3 region has the DNA TGTGCCAGCAGCACAAAGACAGGGGGTAGATACGAGCAGTACTTC. Its protein is CASSTKTGGRYEQYF.

This clonotype was observed a handful of times. Compared with germline, one end of the junction differs, possibly owing to a read error. The rearrangement links TRBV4-3 to TRBJ1-2; TRBD1 agrees at 12 bases. Germline assignment: CDR1 LGHNA and CDR2 YSLEER. The CDR3 contains 16 residues. The CDR3 DNA sequence: TGCACCAGCAGCCTGGGACAGGGGGCATTAGTGGAAGGCTACACCTTC. This translates into CTSSLGQGALVEGYTF.

In its sample, this clonotype was seen a few times. The V gene is TRBV28, the J gene TRBJ2-6; TRBD2 matches at 9 bases. With 5 bases clipped from V and 3 bases from J, the junction kept 8 bases outside the gene matches. The CDR3 totals 17 residues. CDR1 MDHEN and CDR2 SYDVKM come from the germline V gene. The chain's CDR3 is CASSPERGAIGANVLTF. The CDR3 nucleotides read TGTGCCAGCAGTCCGGAGCGGGGGGCTATTGGGGCCAACGTCCTGACTTTC.

The chain couples TRBV4-2 to TRBJ1-5, with 8 positions matching TRBD1. This CDR3 is built from 17 residues. Unmatched junction bases numbered 7, after V lost 2 bases and J lost 1 base. Germline V gives CDR1 LGHNA, CDR2 YNFKEQ. In DNA, the CDR3 is TGTGCCAGCAGCCAAAATTTGGACAGGGTGAGCAATCAGCCCCAGCATTTT. This gives the protein CASSQNLDRVSNQPQHF.

The chain recombines TRBV7-8 with TRBJ1-1, with a weak D call TRBD1 (5 bases). The CDR3 contains 15 residues. Trimming removed 5 bases at V and 0 bases at J, with 13 bases between. Germline V gene data show CDR1 as SGHVS and CDR2 as FQNEAQ. The DNA for the CDR3 is TGTGCCAGCAGCGCCCGGGACCTCATGAACACTGAAGCTTTCTTT. Amino acids: CASSARDLMNTEAFF. Variable domain in full (rest from reference TRBV7-8 and TRBJ1-1): GAGVSQSPRYKVAKRGQDVALRCDPISGHVSLFWYQQALGQGPEFLTYFQNEAQLDKSGLPSDRFFAERPEGSVSTLKIQRTQQEDSAVYLCASSARDLMNTEAFFGQGTRLTVV.

J is TRBJ2-3 and V is TRBV4-1, with TRBD1 identical over 9 bases. The length of the CDR3 is 16 residues. CDR1 and CDR2 from the germline V gene are MGHRA and YSYEKL. With 1 base clipped from V and 2 bases from J, the junction kept 4 bases outside the gene matches. CDR3 coding DNA: TGCGCCAGCAGCCAAGTTGGACAGGGGAACACAGATACGCAGTATTTT. Translating gives CASSQVGQGNTDTQYF.

This clonotype was seen many times. This chain joins TRBV4-3 and TRBJ2-1; D ambiguous. The germline gives CDR1 LGHNA, CDR2 YSLEER. The CDR3 extends over 14 amino acids. Between the trimmed V and J ends, which lost 0 bases and 12 bases, there was a span of 15 bases. The DNA of the CDR3 is TGCGCCAGCAGCCAAGATAAGGGTCCTTCGGGGCAGTTCTTC. Its translation: CASSQDKGPSGQFF.

The J gene is TRBJ1-1, the V gene TRBV7-9, with TRBD1 as a possible D gene (5 bases). The CDR3 is 13 amino acids. V gave up 5 bases and J gave up 12 bases, with 19 bases separating them. Germline V gene sequence: CDR1 SEHNR, CDR2 FQNEAQ (reference sequence). Written as DNA, the CDR3 is TGTGCCAGCAGCGCGCCTTACCCAGGGATACCTTTCTTT. It is translated as CASSAPYPGIPFF.

This clonotype was observed a handful of times. The chain combines TRBV13 with TRBJ2-7; D assignment may be TRBD1 or TRBD2 (6 bases each). This CDR3 has 14 residues. Germline-derived CDR1 and CDR2 are PRHDT and FYEKMQ (reference sequence). Trimming took 7 bases from V and 0 from J, leaving 13 bases between them. CDR3 DNA sequence: TGTGCCAGCAACCGGGGGCTTGGCTCCTACGAGCAGTACTTC. Translated, it gives CASNRGLGSYEQYF.

Note on this clonotype: At one of its ends the junction is not consistent with the germline gene, which may arise from a read error. V usage is TRBV6-2 or TRBV6-3 and J usage is TRBJ1-5, with a possible D match to TRBD1 (5 bases). Germline loops: CDR1 MNHEY, CDR2 SVGEGT. The CDR3 length is 13 residues. The CDR3 bases are TGTGCCGGCAGTCAGGGATACATTCAGCCCCAGCATTTT. Translating gives CAGSQGYIQPQHF.

CDR3 nucleotide sequence: TGTGCCTGGAACCAGGACAGGGCGAGTGAAAAACTGTTTTTT. Its protein is CAWNQDRASEKLFF. V and J are TRBV30 and TRBJ1-4, with 8 bases fitting TRBD1. J lost 7 bases, V lost 4 bases, and 8 bases had no gene match. This CDR3 is built from 14 residues. Germline V gives CDR1 GTSNPN, CDR2 SVGIG (reference sequence).